The 6 T cell receptor beta chains reported below all come from one sample, sequenced in a study of T cells in localized non-small cell lung cancer. Data came from immunoSEQ multiplex PCR; TCRdb stores just in-frame clones and leaves some out. The sample holds about 59,000 clones; about 90% are singletons and the top ten take roughly a fifth. The sequencing used peripheral blood, collected before any cancer treatment. The receptors were gathered from a man between 40 and 70 years old with stage I squamous cell lung carcinoma.

The rearrangement uses TRBV11-2 and TRBJ2-1, with 10 bases that match TRBD2. Germline-derived CDR1 and CDR2 are SGHAT and FQNNGV. This CDR3 has 18 amino acids. J gave up 7 bases and V 5 bases, and 17 bases lay outside the gene matches. Written as DNA, the CDR3 is TGTGCCAGCAGCCCCCGCGGTTTGAGCGGGAGGGCGGGGAATGAGCAGTTCTTC. As protein: CASSPRGLSGRAGNEQFF.

The chain recombines TRBV2 with TRBJ2-5; no reliable D call. Trimming removed 4 bases at V and 5 bases at J, with 11 bases between. Per germline, CDR1 SNHLY and CDR2 FYNNEI. The CDR3 runs 13 residues. The CDR3 DNA reads as TGTGCCAGCAGTGGGCTCTTGGGGGAGACCCAGTACTTC. Translation gives CASSGLLGETQYF.

The rearrangement joins TRBV6-1 to TRBJ2-1; D not certain. The V gene's germline CDR1 is MNHNS and CDR2 SASEGT. The V end was cut by 1 base, the J end by 5 bases, with 9 bases between. CDR3 length equals 14 residues. CDR3 in amino acids: CASSEDWRDNEQFF. As DNA, the CDR3 is TGTGCCAGCAGTGAAGATTGGAGAGACAATGAGCAGTTCTTC.

The V call is TRBV27, the J call TRBJ2-3, with no clear D. The V and J ends lost 3 bases and 1 base respectively, with 11 bases between them. CDR3 size: 15 residues. Germline CDR1 MNHEY, CDR2 SMNVEV (reference sequence). CDR3 in amino acids: CASSFVRFGTDTQYF. Written as DNA, the CDR3 is TGTGCCAGCAGTTTCGTGAGATTCGGCACAGATACGCAGTATTTT.

The CDR3 region is CASTSEWVGQPQHF. The CDR3 nucleotides are TGTGCCAGCACATCCGAATGGGTAGGTCAGCCCCAGCATTTT. V gene TRBV2 combines with J gene TRBJ1-5, with D unclear. With 7 bases removed from V and 6 bases from J, the gap between germline ends came to 16 bases. Germline CDR1 reads SNHLY; CDR2 reads FYNNEI. The CDR3 contains 14 residues.

V usage is TRBV11-3 and J usage is TRBJ2-1, with TRBD2 identical over 10 bases. The germline CDR1 and CDR2 sequences are SGHNT and YENEEA. With V trimmed by 5 bases and J by 5 bases, 6 bases remained unmatched. There are 15 residues in the CDR3. This CDR3 reads CASSPDGTSDNEQFF. The CDR3 DNA reads as TGTGCCAGCAGCCCCGACGGGACTAGCGACAATGAGCAGTTCTTC.